The entry below gives a single TCR beta chain sequence along with its context. This same CDR3 is encoded by further DNA sequences in the sample. The data were obtained in a study of blood T cell repertoires in COVID-19. About the study: Nucleic acid was either cDNA or gDNA, and it came from T cells, B-cell-depleted T cells, or PBMCs.

In the source study's methods: For nucleated cells, counts were estimated from reference gene primer amplification. Clones were read by immunoSEQ multiplex PCR, and TCRdb kept only the in-frame ones, dropping some. D and trimming come from the DNA, and the V and J calls and clone size come from that table. The data show roughly 220,000 clones, 85% to 90% seen once. V trimming: 0 bases; J trimming: 4 bases; junction bases outside the gene matches: 0. Germline CDR1 is SGHRS and CDR2 is YFSETQ. The CDR3 length is 15 residues. The sequence was collected from a woman in her 50s with COVID-19, enrolled during active disease. The V call is TRBV5-1, the J call TRBJ2-2; 10 nucleotides align to TRBD2. The material sequenced was peripheral blood. The CDR3 coding sequence is TGCGCCAGCAGCTTGGGACTAGCGGGCACCGGGGAGCTGTTTTTT. As protein: CASSLGLAGTGELFF.